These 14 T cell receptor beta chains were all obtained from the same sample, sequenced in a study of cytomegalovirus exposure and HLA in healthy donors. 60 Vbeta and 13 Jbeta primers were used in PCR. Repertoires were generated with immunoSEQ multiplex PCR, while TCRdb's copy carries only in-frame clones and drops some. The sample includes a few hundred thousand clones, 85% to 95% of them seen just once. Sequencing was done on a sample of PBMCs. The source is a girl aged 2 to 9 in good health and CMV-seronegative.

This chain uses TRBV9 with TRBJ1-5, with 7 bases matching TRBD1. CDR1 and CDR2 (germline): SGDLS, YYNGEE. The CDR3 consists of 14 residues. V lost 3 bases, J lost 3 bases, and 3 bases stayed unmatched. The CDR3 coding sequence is TGTGCCAGCAGCGGGGACAGCAACAATCAGCCCCAGCATTTT. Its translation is CASSGDSNNQPQHF.

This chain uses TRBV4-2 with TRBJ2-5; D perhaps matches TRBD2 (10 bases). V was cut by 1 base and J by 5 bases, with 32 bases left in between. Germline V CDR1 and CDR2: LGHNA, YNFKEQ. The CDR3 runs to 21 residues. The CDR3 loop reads CASSQGTGATSGTGWRETQYF. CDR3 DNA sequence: TGTGCCAGCAGCCAAGGGACAGGGGCTACTAGCGGGACTGGTTGGCGTGAGACCCAGTACTTC.

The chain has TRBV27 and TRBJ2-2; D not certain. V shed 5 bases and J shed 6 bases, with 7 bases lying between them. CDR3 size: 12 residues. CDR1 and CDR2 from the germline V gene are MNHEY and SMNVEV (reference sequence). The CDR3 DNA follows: TGTGCCAGCAGTATGAGGTCCGGGGAGCTGTTTTTT. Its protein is CASSMRSGELFF.

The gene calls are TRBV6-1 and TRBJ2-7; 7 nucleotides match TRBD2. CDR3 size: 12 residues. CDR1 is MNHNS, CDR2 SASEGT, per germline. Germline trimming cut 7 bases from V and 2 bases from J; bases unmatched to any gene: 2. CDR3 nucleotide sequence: TGTGCCAGCATGGCGGGGGCCTACGAGCAGTACTTC. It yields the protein CASMAGAYEQYF.

DNA of the CDR3: TGTGCCAGCTCATACCAGGGGATGGGAAACACCATATATTTT. It yields the protein CASSYQGMGNTIYF. The chain combines TRBV18 with TRBJ1-3; possible D gene TRBD1, 6 bases. V was trimmed by 5 bases and J by 4 bases, leaving 12 bases between them. The CDR3 spans 14 residues. In germline, CDR1 is KGHSH, CDR2 LQKENI.

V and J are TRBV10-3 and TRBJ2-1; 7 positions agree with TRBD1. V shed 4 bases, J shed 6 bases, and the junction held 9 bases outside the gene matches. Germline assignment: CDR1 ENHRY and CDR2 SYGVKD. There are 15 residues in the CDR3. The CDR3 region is CAISATGQRLNEQFF. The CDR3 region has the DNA TGTGCCATCAGTGCCACGGGACAGCGGCTCAATGAGCAGTTCTTC.

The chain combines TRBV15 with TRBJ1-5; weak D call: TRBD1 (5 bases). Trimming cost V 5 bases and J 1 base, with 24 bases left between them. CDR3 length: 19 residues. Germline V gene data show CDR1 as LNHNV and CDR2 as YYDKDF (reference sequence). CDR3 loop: CATSGHRTGTWFSNQPQHF. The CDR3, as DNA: TGTGCCACCAGCGGACACAGGACCGGGACTTGGTTCAGCAATCAGCCCCAGCATTTT.

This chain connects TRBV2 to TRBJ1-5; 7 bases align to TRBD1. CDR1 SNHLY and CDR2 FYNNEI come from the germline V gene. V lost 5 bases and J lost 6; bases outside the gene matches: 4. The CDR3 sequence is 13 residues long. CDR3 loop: CASSLEGAQPQHF. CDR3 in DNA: TGTGCCAGCAGTTTGGAGGGGGCTCAGCCCCAGCATTTT.

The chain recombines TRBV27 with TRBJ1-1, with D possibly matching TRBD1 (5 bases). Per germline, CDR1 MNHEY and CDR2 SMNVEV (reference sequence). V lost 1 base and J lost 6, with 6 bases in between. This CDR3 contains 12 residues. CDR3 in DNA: TGTGCCAGCAGTTTATTAGGGGCTGAAGCTTTCTTT. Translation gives CASSLLGAEAFF.

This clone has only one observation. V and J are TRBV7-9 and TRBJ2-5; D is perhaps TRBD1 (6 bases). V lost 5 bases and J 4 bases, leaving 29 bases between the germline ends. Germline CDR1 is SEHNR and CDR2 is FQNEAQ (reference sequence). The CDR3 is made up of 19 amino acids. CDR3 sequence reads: CASSPIGVRDTLKRETQYF. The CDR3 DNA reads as TGTGCCAGCAGCCCCATTGGGGTCCGGGACACCCTAAAGCGAGAGACCCAGTACTTC.

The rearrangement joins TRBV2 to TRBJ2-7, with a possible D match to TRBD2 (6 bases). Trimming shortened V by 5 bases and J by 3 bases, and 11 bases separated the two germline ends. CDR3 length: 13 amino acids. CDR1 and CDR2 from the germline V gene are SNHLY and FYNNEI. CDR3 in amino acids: CASSWDSNYEQYF. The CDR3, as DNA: TGTGCCAGCAGTTGGGACTCCAACTACGAGCAGTACTTC.

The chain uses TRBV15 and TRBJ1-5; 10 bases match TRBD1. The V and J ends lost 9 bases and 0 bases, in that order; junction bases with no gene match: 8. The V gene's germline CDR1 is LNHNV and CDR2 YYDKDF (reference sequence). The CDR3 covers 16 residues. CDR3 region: CATRTGGKNSNQPQHF. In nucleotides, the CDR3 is TGTGCCACTAGGACAGGGGGGAAAAATAGCAATCAGCCCCAGCATTTT.

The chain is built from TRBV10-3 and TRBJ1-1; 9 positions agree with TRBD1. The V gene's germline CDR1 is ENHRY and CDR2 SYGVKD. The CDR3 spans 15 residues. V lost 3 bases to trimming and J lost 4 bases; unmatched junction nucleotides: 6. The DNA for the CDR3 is TGTGCCATCAGTGAAACCGGGACAGGGCCCACTGAAGCTTTCTTT. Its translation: CAISETGTGPTEAFF.

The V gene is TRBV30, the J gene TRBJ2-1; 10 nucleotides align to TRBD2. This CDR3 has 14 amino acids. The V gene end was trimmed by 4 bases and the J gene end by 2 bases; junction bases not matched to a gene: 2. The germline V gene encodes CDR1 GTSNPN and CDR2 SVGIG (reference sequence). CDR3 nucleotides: TGTGCCTGGAAAAGCGGGGGGGCCTACAATGAGCAGTTCTTC. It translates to CAWKSGGAYNEQFF.